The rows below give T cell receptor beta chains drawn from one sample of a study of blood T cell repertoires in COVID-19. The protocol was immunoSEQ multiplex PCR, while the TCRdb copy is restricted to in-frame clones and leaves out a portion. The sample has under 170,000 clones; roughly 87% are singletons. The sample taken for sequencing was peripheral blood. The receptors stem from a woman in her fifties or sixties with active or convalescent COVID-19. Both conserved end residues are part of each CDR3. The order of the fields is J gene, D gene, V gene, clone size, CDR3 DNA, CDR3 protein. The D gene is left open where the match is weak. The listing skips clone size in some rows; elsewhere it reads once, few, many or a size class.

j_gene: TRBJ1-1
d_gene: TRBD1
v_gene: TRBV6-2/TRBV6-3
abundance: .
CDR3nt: TGTGCCAGCAGTTACTCGAGGGGGCCTACTGAAGCTTTCTTT
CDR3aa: CASSYSRGPTEAFF

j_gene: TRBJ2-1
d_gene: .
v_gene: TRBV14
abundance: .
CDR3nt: TGTGCCAGCAGCCAAGAGGGCAGGGCCAATGAGCAGTTCTTC
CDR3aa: CASSQEGRANEQFF

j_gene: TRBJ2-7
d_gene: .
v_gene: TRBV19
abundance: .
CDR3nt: TGTGCCAGTAGTACCGGCGACATTTACGAGCAGTACTTC
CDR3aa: CASSTGDIYEQYF

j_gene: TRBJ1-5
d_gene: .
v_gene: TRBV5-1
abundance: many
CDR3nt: TGCGCCAGCAGCTTGGTAGCGGGGGGCAATCAGCCCCAGCATTTT
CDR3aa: CASSLVAGGNQPQHF

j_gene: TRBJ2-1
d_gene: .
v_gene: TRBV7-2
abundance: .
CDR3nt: TGTGCCAGCAGCTTCCAGGGGGGCCACGACAATGAGCAGTTCTTC
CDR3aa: CASSFQGGHDNEQFF

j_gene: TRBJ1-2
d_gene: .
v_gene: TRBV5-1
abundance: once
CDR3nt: TGCGCCAGCAGCTTTGAAAAAGCCCGAACCCACTATGGCTACACCTTC
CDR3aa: CASSFEKARTHYGYTF

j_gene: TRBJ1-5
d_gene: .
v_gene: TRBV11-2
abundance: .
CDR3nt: TGTGCCAGCAGCACCGGTACAGGGAGCAATCAGCCCCAGCATTTT
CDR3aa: CASSTGTGSNQPQHF

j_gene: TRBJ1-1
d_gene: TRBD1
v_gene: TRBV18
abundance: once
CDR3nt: TGTGCCAGCTCACCCGGGACAGTAGAAGGAGCTTTCTTT
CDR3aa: CASSPGTVEGAFF

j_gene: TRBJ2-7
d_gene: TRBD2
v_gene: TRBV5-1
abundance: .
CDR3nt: TGCGCCAGCAGCCCTTACAGCGGGGCCTTCTCCTACGAGCAGTACTTC
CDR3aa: CASSPYSGAFSYEQYF

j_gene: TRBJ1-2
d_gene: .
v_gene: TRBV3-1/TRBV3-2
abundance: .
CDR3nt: TGTGCCAGCAGCCAAGAGGGGGCAAAGGGCTACACCTTC
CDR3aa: CASSQEGAKGYTF

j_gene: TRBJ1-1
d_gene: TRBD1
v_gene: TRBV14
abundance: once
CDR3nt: TGTGCCAGCAGCCTAAGAGAAGGGGGCGGTTTAGCTGAAGCTTTCTTT
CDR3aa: CASSLREGGGLAEAFF

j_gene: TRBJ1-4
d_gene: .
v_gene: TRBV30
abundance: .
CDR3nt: TGTGCCTGGAGGGGCGCCGAAAAACTGTTTTTT
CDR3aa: CAWRGAEKLFF

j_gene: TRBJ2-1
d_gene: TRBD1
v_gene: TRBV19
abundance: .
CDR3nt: TGTGCCAGTAGGAAATTGACCGGGACAGGGAACAATGAGCAGTTCTTC
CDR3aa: CASRKLTGTGNNEQFF

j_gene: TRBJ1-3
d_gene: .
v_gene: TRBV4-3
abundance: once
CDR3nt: TGCGCCAGCAGCCAAGAGGAGGCGGTCGGAACTGGAAACACCATATATTTT
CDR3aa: CASSQEEAVGTGNTIYF

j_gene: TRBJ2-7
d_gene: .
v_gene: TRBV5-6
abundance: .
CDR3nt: TGTGCCAGCAGCTTGGATCCCAGGATTAGCTACGAGCAGTACTTC
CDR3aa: CASSLDPRISYEQYF

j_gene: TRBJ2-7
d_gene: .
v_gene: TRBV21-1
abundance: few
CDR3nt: TGTGCCAGCAGCATGCACAGGGGGTGGTACGAGCAGTACTTC
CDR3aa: CASSMHRGWYEQYF

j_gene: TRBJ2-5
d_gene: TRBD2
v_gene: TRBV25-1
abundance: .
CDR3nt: TGTGCCAGCAGTGATCCCGGGGGGTACCAAGAGACCCAGTACTTC
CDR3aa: CASSDPGGYQETQYF

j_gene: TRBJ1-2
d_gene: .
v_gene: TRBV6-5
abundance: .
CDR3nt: TGTGCCAGCGTGGCAGCTAACTATGGCTACACCTTC
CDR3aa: CASVAANYGYTF

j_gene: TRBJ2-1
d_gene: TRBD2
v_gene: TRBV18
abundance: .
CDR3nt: TGTGCCAGCTCACGAAAAGGGACTAGCGGTATCAATGAGCAGTTCTTC
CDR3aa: CASSRKGTSGINEQFF

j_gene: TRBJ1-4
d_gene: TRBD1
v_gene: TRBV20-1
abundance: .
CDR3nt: TGCAGTGCTAGTCAGGGGGCGATGAATGAAAAACTGTTTTTT
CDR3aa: CSASQGAMNEKLFF

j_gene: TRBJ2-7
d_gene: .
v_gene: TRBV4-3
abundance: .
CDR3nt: TGCGCCAGCAGCCAAGATGCAGGATACGAGCAGTACTTC
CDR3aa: CASSQDAGYEQYF

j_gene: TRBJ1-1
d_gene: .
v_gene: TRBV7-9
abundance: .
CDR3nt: TGTGCCAGCAGACGATTGCGGGGGATTACTGAAGCTTTCTTT
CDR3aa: CASRRLRGITEAFF

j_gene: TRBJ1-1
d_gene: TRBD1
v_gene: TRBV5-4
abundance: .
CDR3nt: TGTGCCAGCAGCCGTCGGGACAGAGGGAACACTGAAGCTTTCTTT
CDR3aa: CASSRRDRGNTEAFF

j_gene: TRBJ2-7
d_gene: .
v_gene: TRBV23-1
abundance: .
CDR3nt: TGCGCCAGCCCCCCCGGGGGAGTTCCTAAGGCGTACGAGCAGTACTTC
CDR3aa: CASPPGGVPKAYEQYF

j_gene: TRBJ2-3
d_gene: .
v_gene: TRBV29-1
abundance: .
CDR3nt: TGCAGCGTTGCAGGGCAGCCCGGCACAGATACGCAGTATTTT
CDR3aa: CSVAGQPGTDTQYF

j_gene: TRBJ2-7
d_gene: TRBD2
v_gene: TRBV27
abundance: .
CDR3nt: TGTGCCAGCCGACTAGCGGGGTCCTACGAGCAGTACTTC
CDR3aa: CASRLAGSYEQYF

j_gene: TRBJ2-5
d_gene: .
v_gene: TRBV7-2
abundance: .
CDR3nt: TGTGCCAGCAGCCCAATGGGAGGCTCTGGGGAGACCCAGTACTTC
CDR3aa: CASSPMGGSGETQYF

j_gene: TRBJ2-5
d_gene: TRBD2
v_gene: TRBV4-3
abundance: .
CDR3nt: TGCGCCAGCAGCCAGGGAGGGCAGAAGAAAGAGACCCAGTACTTC
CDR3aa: CASSQGGQKKETQYF

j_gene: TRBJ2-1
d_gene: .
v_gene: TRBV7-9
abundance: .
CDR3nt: TGTGCCAGCAGCTTCGGGGGGCCGTCGTCCTACAATGAGCAGTTCTTC
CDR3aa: CASSFGGPSSYNEQFF

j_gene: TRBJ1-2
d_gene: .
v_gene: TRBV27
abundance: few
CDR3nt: TGTGCCAGCAGCCCCGGGGGAAGGAATGGCTACACCTTC
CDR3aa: CASSPGGRNGYTF

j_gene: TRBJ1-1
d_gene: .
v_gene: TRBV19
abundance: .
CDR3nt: TGTGCCAGTAGAGGACAGAACACTGAAGCTTTCTTT
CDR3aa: CASRGQNTEAFF

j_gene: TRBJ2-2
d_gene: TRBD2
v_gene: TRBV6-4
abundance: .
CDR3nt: TGTGCCAGCAGTAGGCTAGCGGGTGACGGGGAGCTGTTTTTT
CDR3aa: CASSRLAGDGELFF

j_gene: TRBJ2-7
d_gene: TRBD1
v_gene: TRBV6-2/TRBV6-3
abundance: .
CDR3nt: TGTGCCAGCAGTCACCGGGACAGGGGCCCCTACGAGCAGTACTTC
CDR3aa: CASSHRDRGPYEQYF

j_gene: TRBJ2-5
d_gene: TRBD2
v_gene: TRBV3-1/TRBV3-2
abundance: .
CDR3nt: TGTGCCAGCAGCCAGACCCGCTGGGGTAGCGGGGGGAAGACCCAGTACTTC
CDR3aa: CASSQTRWGSGGKTQYF

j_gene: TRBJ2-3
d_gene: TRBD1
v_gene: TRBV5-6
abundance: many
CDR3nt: TGTGCCAGCAGCCCTTGGACAGGGCACACAGATACGCAGTATTTT
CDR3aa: CASSPWTGHTDTQYF

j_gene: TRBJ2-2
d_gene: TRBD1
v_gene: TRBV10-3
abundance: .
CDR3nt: TGTGCCACTCTCGGGACAGTCTTCGGCGGGGAGCTGTTTTTT
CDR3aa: CATLGTVFGGELFF

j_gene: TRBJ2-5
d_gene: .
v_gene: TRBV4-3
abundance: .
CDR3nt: TGCGCCAGCAGCCCGCGGCTAGCGCGTCAAGAGACCCAGTACTTC
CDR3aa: CASSPRLARQETQYF

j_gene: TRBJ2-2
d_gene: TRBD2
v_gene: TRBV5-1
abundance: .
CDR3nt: TGCGCCAGTACCTGGGGGGGTACCGGGGAGCTGTTTTTT
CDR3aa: CASTWGGTGELFF

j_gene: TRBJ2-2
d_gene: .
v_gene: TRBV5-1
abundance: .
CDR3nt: TGCGCCAGCAGCTTGCAGGGGCGGATAAACACCGGGGAGCTGTTTTTT
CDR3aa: CASSLQGRINTGELFF

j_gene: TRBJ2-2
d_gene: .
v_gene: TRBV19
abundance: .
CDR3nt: TGTGCCAGTAGTACCGGGATTAACACCGGGGAGCTGTTTTTT
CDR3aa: CASSTGINTGELFF

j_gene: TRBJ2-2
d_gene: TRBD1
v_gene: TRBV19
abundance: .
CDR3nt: TGTGCCAGTACCATCCGAGACAGGGACACCGGGGAGCTGTTTTTT
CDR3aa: CASTIRDRDTGELFF

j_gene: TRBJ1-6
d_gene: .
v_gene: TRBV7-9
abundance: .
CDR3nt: TGTGCCAGCAGCCCCCGGGGGGACTCCTATAATTCACCCCTCCACTTT
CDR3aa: CASSPRGDSYNSPLHF

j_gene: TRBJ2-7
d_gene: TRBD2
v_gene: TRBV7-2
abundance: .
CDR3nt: TGTGCCAGCAGCTTATCAGCGGGGGGCGACCCCTACGAGCAGTACTTC
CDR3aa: CASSLSAGGDPYEQYF

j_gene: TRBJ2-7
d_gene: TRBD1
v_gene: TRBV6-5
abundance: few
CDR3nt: TGTGCCAGCAGTTCTCCGGGACAGGGCTACGAGCAGTACTTC
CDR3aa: CASSSPGQGYEQYF

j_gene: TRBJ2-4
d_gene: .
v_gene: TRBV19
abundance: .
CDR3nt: TGTGCCAGTAGTCCCGGTGGCGACCTCGGGTCCAAAAACATTCAGTACTTC
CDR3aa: CASSPGGDLGSKNIQYF

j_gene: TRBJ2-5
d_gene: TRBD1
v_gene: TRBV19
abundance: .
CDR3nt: TGTGCCAGTAGTACGGGACAGGGGAGAGGGGAGACCCAGTACTTC
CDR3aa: CASSTGQGRGETQYF

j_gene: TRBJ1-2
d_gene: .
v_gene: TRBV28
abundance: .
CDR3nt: TGTGCCAGCAGTTTAGTGGCGGGGAACTATGGCTACACCTTC
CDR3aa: CASSLVAGNYGYTF

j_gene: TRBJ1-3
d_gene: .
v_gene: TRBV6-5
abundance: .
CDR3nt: TGTGCCAGCAAACAGGGTGAGAAGATTAACACCATATATTTT
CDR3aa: CASKQGEKINTIYF

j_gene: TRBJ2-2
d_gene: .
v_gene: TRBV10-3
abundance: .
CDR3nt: TGTGCCATCAGTGAGTCGATAGGTAGCGAAAGGAGGACCGGGGAGCTGTTTTTT
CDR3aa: CAISESIGSERRTGELFF

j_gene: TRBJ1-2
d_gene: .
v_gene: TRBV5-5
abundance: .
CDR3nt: TGTGCCAGCAGCACCACAGGGAAAGGCGGCTACACCTTC
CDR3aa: CASSTTGKGGYTF

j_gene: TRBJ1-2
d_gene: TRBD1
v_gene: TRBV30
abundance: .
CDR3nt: TGTGCCTGGAGGGGACAGAACTATGGCTACACCTTC
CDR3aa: CAWRGQNYGYTF

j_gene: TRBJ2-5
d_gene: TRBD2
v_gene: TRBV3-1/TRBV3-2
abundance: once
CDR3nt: TGTGCCAGCAGCCAAGAGACTAGCGGGGGCAGGAGACAAGAGACCCAGTACTTC
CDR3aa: CASSQETSGGRRQETQYF